This T cell receptor (beta chain) was identified in a study of blood T cells in healthy people across ages. Germline assignment: CDR1 SGHAT and CDR2 FQNNGV. The CDR3 is 15 residues long. V lost 4 bases and J lost 13; bases outside the gene matches: 13. A J-beta primer mix and a sample-barcoded 5' primer were used in a second PCR of roughly 7 to 12 cycles. MiXCR, run by TCRdb on the 5' RACE reads, gives a single entry per CDR3 protein. This table holds 1.5 million to 2 million distinct CDR3 sequences, approximately 32% found once. Healthy Caucasian individuals from Russia aged about 6 to 95 were enrolled as donors.

The chain has TRBV11-2 and TRBJ2-4, with TRBD2 matching over 10 bases. The TCR comes from a woman aged 25 to 39 in good health. Sequencing was performed on blood. CDR3 amino acids: CASSSLAGVSYGQYF. In DNA form, the CDR3 reads TGTGCCAGCAGCTCCCTAGCGGGAGTTAGTTACGGGCAGTACTTC.